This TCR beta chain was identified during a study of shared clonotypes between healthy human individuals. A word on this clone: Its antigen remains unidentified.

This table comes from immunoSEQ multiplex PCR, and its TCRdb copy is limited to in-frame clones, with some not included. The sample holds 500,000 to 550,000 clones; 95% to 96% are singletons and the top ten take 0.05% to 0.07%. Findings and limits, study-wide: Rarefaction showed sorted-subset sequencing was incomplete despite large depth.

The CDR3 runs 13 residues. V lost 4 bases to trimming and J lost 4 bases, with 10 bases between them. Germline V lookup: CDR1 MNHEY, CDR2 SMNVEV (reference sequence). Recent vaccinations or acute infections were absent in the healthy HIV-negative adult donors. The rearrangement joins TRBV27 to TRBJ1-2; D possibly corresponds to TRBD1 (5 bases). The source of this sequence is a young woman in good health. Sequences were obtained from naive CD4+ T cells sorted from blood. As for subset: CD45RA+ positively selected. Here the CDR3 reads CASSWDGTYGYTF. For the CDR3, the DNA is TGTGCCAGCAGTTGGGACGGGACCTATGGCTACACCTTC.